The 31 T cell receptor beta chains presented below share a single source sample, sequenced in a study of cytomegalovirus exposure and HLA in healthy donors. A multiplex PCR was run with 60 Vbeta primers and 13 Jbeta primers. Only in-frame clones appear in the TCRdb table, and some are missing; sequencing was by immunoSEQ multiplex PCR. The sample consists of 100,000 to 150,000 clones, over 70% of them appearing once. Sequencing was performed on PBMCs. Receptor source: a woman aged 40 to 50 in good health and CMV-seronegative.

The V and J genes are TRBV5-5 and TRBJ1-1; 8 positions agree with TRBD1. J was trimmed by 7 bases and V by 2 bases; bases with no gene match: 10. This CDR3 is 15 amino acids long. Per the germline V gene, CDR1 is SGHKS and CDR2 is YYEKEE (reference sequence). The CDR3 loop is CASSFVRGRGLEAFF. CDR3 sequence (DNA): TGTGCCAGCAGCTTCGTTCGGGGCAGGGGGCTTGAAGCTTTCTTT. Based on the CDR3 plus reference TRBV5-5 and TRBJ1-1, the full variable domain is DAGVTQSPTHLIKTRGQQVTLRCSPISGHKSVSWYQQVLGQGPQFIFQYYEKEERGRGNFPDRFSARQFPNYSSELNVNALLLGDSALYLCASSFVRGRGLEAFFGQGTRLTVV.

The J gene is TRBJ1-6, the V gene TRBV11-2; D not certain. The CDR3 contains 18 residues. The V and J ends lost 2 bases and 5 bases respectively, with 19 bases between them. From germline, CDR1 is SGHAT and CDR2 FQNNGV. The CDR3 reads CASSLTFERDVNNSPLHF. CDR3 bases: TGTGCCAGCAGCTTAACCTTTGAGAGGGATGTCAATAATTCACCCCTCCACTTT.

In its sample, this clone was seen a few times. The chain has TRBV7-9 and TRBJ1-1; 7 bases line up with TRBD1. Germline-derived CDR1 and CDR2 are SEHNR and FQNEAQ (reference sequence). J lost 2 bases, V lost 1 base, and 4 bases had no gene match. The CDR3 has 15 amino acids. DNA for the CDR3: TGTGCCAGCAGCTTAGGGACAGGACTAAACACTGAAGCTTTCTTT. It translates to CASSLGTGLNTEAFF.

The chain uses TRBV6-1 and TRBJ1-2, with D tentatively TRBD1 (5 bases). Germline-derived CDR1 and CDR2 are MNHNS and SASEGT. The CDR3 extends over 15 amino acids. Trimming removed 1 base from V and 4 bases from J, with 13 bases in between. The CDR3 sequence is CASSEVGQGTYGYTF. The CDR3 DNA sequence: TGTGCCAGCAGTGAAGTCGGTCAGGGAACCTATGGCTACACCTTC.

This chain uses TRBV18 with TRBJ2-7; tentative D call: TRBD2 (6 bases). The CDR3 runs to 13 residues. Trimming removed 6 bases from V and 1 base from J, with 10 bases in between. Germline CDR1 is KGHSH and CDR2 is LQKENI. The CDR3 nucleotides read TGTGCCAGCTCTCCTCGGGAGTCCTACGAGCAGTACTTC. Translating gives CASSPRESYEQYF.

The chain carries TRBV4-1 and TRBJ1-5; D unclear. The CDR3 loop spans 13 amino acids. V lost 0 bases, J lost 9 bases, and 9 bases lay in between. Germline V gives CDR1 MGHRA, CDR2 YSYEKL. The CDR3 bases are TGCGCCAGCAGCCAAGAGAGGGAAGGGCCCCAGCATTTT. Its protein is CASSQEREGPQHF.

V usage is TRBV29-1 and J usage is TRBJ2-2, with TRBD2 matching over 7 bases. This CDR3 has 13 residues. CDR1 is SQVTM and CDR2 is ANQGSEA in the germline V gene. V was clipped by 7 bases and J by 0 bases; unmatched bases: 2. CDR3 nucleotide sequence: TGCAGCGGGCGGGAGACGAACACCGGGGAGCTGTTTTTT. Its translation is CSGRETNTGELFF.

This clone showed up just a few times. The chain combines TRBV29-1 with TRBJ2-5; 11 bases are a match to TRBD1. V trimming: 6 bases; J trimming: 5 bases; junction bases outside the gene matches: 5. This CDR3 is built from 13 residues. CDR1 is SQVTM and CDR2 is ANQGSEA in the germline V gene. CDR3 residues: CSVSGTGGETQYF. CDR3 nucleotides: TGCAGCGTGAGCGGGACAGGGGGGGAGACCCAGTACTTC.

For the CDR3, the DNA is TGTGCCAGCAGGCGGGGACAGGGGGGAGAGCAGTACTTC. Translating gives CASRRGQGGEQYF. This sequence joins TRBV2 and TRBJ2-7, with TRBD1 matching 11 bases. This CDR3 region has 13 residues. Germline CDR1 and CDR2: SNHLY and FYNNEI. The trim removed 6 bases at V and 7 bases at J, leaving 5 bases unmatched.

J is TRBJ1-2 and V is TRBV28; D not certain. V was trimmed by 3 bases and J by 6 bases, leaving 14 bases between them. The CDR3 totals 14 residues. Per the germline V gene, CDR1 is MDHEN and CDR2 is SYDVKM. In DNA, the CDR3 is TGTGCCAGCAGTTTCATCCGGGCCGGGGATGGCTACACCTTC. It translates to CASSFIRAGDGYTF.

In this sample, this clone turned up a few times. J is TRBJ2-1 and V is TRBV7-6; D may be TRBD2 (6 bases). Germline V gives CDR1 SGHVS, CDR2 FNYEAQ. This CDR3 region has 15 residues. Trimming removed 3 bases from V and 7 bases from J, with 16 bases in between. In DNA, the CDR3 is TGTGCCAGCAGCTTCGGAGGGAAGGTAGGAAATGAGCAGTTCTTC. Translating gives CASSFGGKVGNEQFF.

Turning to this clone: The sample holds other DNA sequences that translate to the same CDR3. The genes are TRBV6-6 and TRBJ2-5, with 8 bases lining up with TRBD1. The germline V gene encodes CDR1 MNHNY and CDR2 SVGAGI (reference sequence). This CDR3 spans 15 amino acids. Unmatched junction bases numbered 6, after V lost 5 bases and J lost 1 base. In DNA form, the CDR3 reads TGTGCCAGCAGTGGGGGGACAGGCCTCCAAGAGACCCAGTACTTC. It codes for CASSGGTGLQETQYF.

This clone was observed a few times. A read error may account for a junction end that differs from germline. The chain is built from TRBV6-1 and TRBJ2-4; D unresolved. The germline V gene has CDR1 MNHNS and CDR2 SASEGT. The CDR3 loop spans 13 amino acids. DNA of the CDR3: TGTGCCAGCAGTGAAGGGTCCAAAAACAGTCAGTACTTC. This translates into CASSEGSKNSQYF.

A single count supports this clone. The chain carries TRBV19 and TRBJ2-1; TRBD1 agrees at 7 bases. Germline trimming cut 9 bases from V and 5 bases from J; bases unmatched to any gene: 4. The CDR3 spans 12 residues. The germline gives CDR1 LNHDA, CDR2 SQIVND (reference sequence). DNA of the CDR3: TGTGCCAGCCGACAGGGAAACAATGAGCAGTTCTTC. Its translation: CASRQGNNEQFF.

CDR3 DNA: TGTGCCAGCAGCTCACTGAACTCTGGAAACACCATATATTTT. Its protein is CASSSLNSGNTIYF. The gene calls are TRBV7-6 and TRBJ1-3, with D hard to call. The germline V and J ends were trimmed by 4 bases and 0 bases, with 7 bases remaining between them. Per germline, CDR1 SGHVS and CDR2 FNYEAQ. This CDR3 region has 14 residues.

The chain recombines TRBV11-2 with TRBJ2-7, with D uncertain. This CDR3 spans 13 amino acids. Trimming pared 1 base from V and 2 bases from J, leaving 6 bases between. Per germline, CDR1 SGHAT and CDR2 FQNNGV. The CDR3, as DNA: TGTGCCAGCAGCTTAGTAACTACCTACGAGCAGTACTTC. Residues: CASSLVTTYEQYF.

The V and J genes are TRBV13 and TRBJ2-7, with 8 bases fitting TRBD1. CDR3 length equals 15 residues. In germline, CDR1 is PRHDT, CDR2 FYEKMQ (reference sequence). The V gene end was trimmed by 5 bases and the J gene end by 6 bases; junction bases not matched to a gene: 12. This CDR3 is CASSLRPDRASEQYF. CDR3 DNA sequence: TGTGCCAGCAGCCTCCGCCCGGACAGGGCGTCCGAGCAGTACTTC.

The chain is built from TRBV4-2 and TRBJ2-3, with TRBD2 matching 15 bases. Looked up from germline, CDR1 is LGHNA and CDR2 is YNFKEQ. The CDR3 totals 15 residues. V dropped 6 bases and J dropped 6; count of bases not matched to a gene: 4. As DNA, the CDR3 is TGTGCCAGCAGGCGGACTAGCGGGGGGGAGGATACGCAGTATTTT. Its translation is CASRRTSGGEDTQYF.

This chain uses TRBV30 with TRBJ2-7; maybe TRBD1 (6 bases). V dropped 1 base and J dropped 0 bases, with 10 bases sitting between them. Germline V gene sequence: CDR1 GTSNPN, CDR2 SVGIG (reference sequence). The CDR3 covers 14 residues. The CDR3 sequence is CAWSGGQFSYEQYF. The CDR3 DNA follows: TGTGCCTGGAGTGGGGGGCAGTTCTCCTACGAGCAGTACTTC.

The chain uses TRBV5-1 and TRBJ2-5; TRBD1 aligns across 7 bases. V trimming: 4 bases; J trimming: 5 bases; junction bases outside the gene matches: 14. Germline assignment: CDR1 SGHRS and CDR2 YFSETQ. CDR3 size: 16 residues. The chain's CDR3 is CASSPGQVSERETQYF. For the CDR3, the DNA is TGCGCCAGCAGCCCCGGACAGGTCTCCGAGAGGGAGACCCAGTACTTC.

This clone was seen only once. This chain uses TRBV27 with TRBJ2-7; 7 bases line up with TRBD1. CDR1 MNHEY and CDR2 SMNVEV come from the germline V gene (reference sequence). Losses at the gene ends were 6 bases for V and 3 bases for J; bases not matched to a gene: 5. This CDR3 is 13 amino acids long. The CDR3 DNA reads TGTGCCAGCAGAAGACAGGGCGGCTACGAGCAGTACTTC. Amino acid sequence: CASRRQGGYEQYF.

In DNA, the CDR3 is TGTGCCAGCAGCGCCGCGACAGGGGCGGGGAATTCACCCCTCCACTTT. Encoded protein: CASSAATGAGNSPLHF. V and J are TRBV5-6 and TRBJ1-6; 8 positions agree with TRBD1. This CDR3 region has 16 residues. Germline trimming cut 4 bases from V and 7 bases from J; bases unmatched to any gene: 10. Germline V gene lookup returns CDR1 SGHDT and CDR2 YYEEEE.

The rearrangement uses TRBV29-1 and TRBJ2-3; weak D call: TRBD2 (6 bases). Trimming left V 0 bases short and J 6 bases short, with 25 bases between. Germline CDR1 SQVTM, CDR2 ANQGSEA. The CDR3 contains 18 residues. CDR3 bases: TGCAGCGTTGAAGATCTTCCGGAGAAATGGGGGGAAGGGGATACGCAGTATTTT. Residues: CSVEDLPEKWGEGDTQYF.

The CDR3 sequence is CASTRGGNTEAFF. The CDR3 nucleotides are TGTGCCAGCACCCGGGGGGGGAACACTGAAGCTTTCTTT. The chain employs TRBV28 and TRBJ1-1, with D perhaps matching TRBD1 (5 bases). The V end lost 7 bases, the J end lost 1 base, and 10 bases lay between the germline ends. CDR3 length: 13 residues. Germline CDR1 is MDHEN and CDR2 is SYDVKM.

This chain connects TRBV6-1 to TRBJ2-3, with TRBD2 identical over 7 bases. The germline CDR1 and CDR2 sequences are MNHNS and SASEGT. The CDR3 sequence is 15 residues long. J gave up 0 bases and V 3 bases, and 3 bases lay outside the gene matches. The CDR3 region has the DNA TGTGCCAGCAGTGACCAGCGGGGAAGCACAGATACGCAGTATTTT. Its protein is CASSDQRGSTDTQYF.

The chain couples TRBV7-3 to TRBJ2-3; weak D call: TRBD2 (6 bases). V was cut by 5 bases and J by 2 bases, with 11 bases left in between. The CDR3 consists of 14 residues. Germline V lookup: CDR1 SGHTA, CDR2 FQGTGA. CDR3 sequence reads: CASSPLAITDTQYF. As DNA, the CDR3 is TGTGCCAGCAGCCCGCTAGCGATCACAGATACGCAGTATTTT.

This sequence joins TRBV5-1 and TRBJ2-2, with a possible D match to TRBD1 (6 bases). Germline V gene lookup returns CDR1 SGHRS and CDR2 YFSETQ. V shed 4 bases and J shed 2 bases, with 21 bases lying between them. CDR3 length equals 18 residues. The chain's CDR3 is CASSPLLIGTLNTGELFF. The CDR3 DNA reads TGCGCCAGCAGCCCCTTGTTGATAGGGACACTTAACACCGGGGAGCTGTTTTTT.

In the case of this clone: Possible read error: a much larger clone is one base away. The rearrangement links TRBV6-1 to TRBJ1-4; the D is unclear. Germline CDR1 is MNHNS and CDR2 is SASEGT. The CDR3 runs to 13 residues. V was cut by 7 bases and J by 7 bases, with 13 bases left in between. CDR3 coding DNA: TGTGCCAGCATAATCAGAGGAACTGAAAAACTGTTTTTT. This sequence encodes CASIIRGTEKLFF.

The gene calls are TRBV23-1 and TRBJ2-2; TRBD1 aligns across 12 bases. Being an ORF, TRBV23-1 has a function that is uncertain. The J segment lost 4 bases and the V segment lost 3 bases, leaving 9 bases of the junction unmatched. The CDR3 consists of 18 residues. CDR3 amino acids: CASSQHRDRGLSTGELFF. CDR3 coding DNA: TGCGCCAGCAGTCAGCACCGGGACAGGGGGCTCTCCACCGGGGAGCTGTTTTTT.

The chain recombines TRBV7-9 with TRBJ2-2; 9 bases line up with TRBD1. V shed 6 bases, J shed 5 bases, and the junction held 10 bases outside the gene matches. The germline V gene encodes CDR1 SEHNR and CDR2 FQNEAQ (reference sequence). This CDR3 has 16 amino acids. The CDR3 DNA reads TGTGCCAGCAGTCTAGGGGACAGGGTCTTAACCGGGGAGCTGTTTTTT. It specifies CASSLGDRVLTGELFF.

The chain has TRBV27 and TRBJ2-5, with a possible D match to TRBD2 (6 bases). This CDR3 has 13 amino acids. The germline V gene has CDR1 MNHEY and CDR2 SMNVEV (reference sequence). V was clipped by 4 bases and J by 10 bases, with 16 bases between them. CDR3 residues: CASSSGGAWDQYF. The CDR3 DNA reads as TGTGCCAGCAGTTCTGGAGGGGCATGGGACCAGTACTTC.